The rows below give T cell receptor beta chains drawn from one sample of a study of shared clonotypes between healthy human individuals. The assay was immunoSEQ multiplex PCR, and TCRdb's table has in-frame clones only and misses some. The sample records roughly 480,000 clones, 70% to 85% being singletons. Sequencing used PBMCs. These receptors all stem from a woman in her thirties or forties in good health. Some clones in this sample may be carry-over from other donors' samples. CDR3s include the opening cysteine and the closing phenylalanine or tryptophan. The D gene is left open where the match is weak. Size is omitted from some rows. Given values are once, few, many or a class for expanded clones.

cdr3_nt,cdr3_aa,clone_size,v_call,j_call,d_call
TGTGCCAGCAGTCTGCACTCACTAGCGGGTCGCTACGAGCAGTACTTC,CASSLHSLAGRYEQYF,.,TRBV2,TRBJ2-7,TRBD2
TGTGCCTGGAGCCGGGACAGCTCTAATGAAAAACTGTTTTTT,CAWSRDSSNEKLFF,.,TRBV30,TRBJ1-4,TRBD1
TGTGCCAGCAGACCCGGACAGCTCTCTGGAAACACCATATATTTT,CASRPGQLSGNTIYF,.,TRBV28,TRBJ1-3,.
TGTGCCAGTAGTTTAGGGGCGGTGGAGACCCAGTACTTC,CASSLGAVETQYF,.,TRBV19,TRBJ2-5,.
TGCGCCAGCGGGAGTAACGGGAATGAGCAGTTCTTC,CASGSNGNEQFF,.,TRBV5-1,TRBJ2-1,.
TGCGCCAGCAGCTTGGGGGGCGCGGGCGAGCAGTACTTC,CASSLGGAGEQYF,.,TRBV5-1,TRBJ2-7,.
TGTGCCACCAGCAGCCCTTCGGACAGGCCCTCTGGGGCCAACGTCCTGACTTTC,CATSSPSDRPSGANVLTF,.,TRBV15,TRBJ2-6,TRBD1
TGTGCCAGCAGCCAATCACCGGTAGGGAATCAGCCCCAGCATTTT,CASSQSPVGNQPQHF,.,TRBV16,TRBJ1-5,.
TGTGCCATCAGGCGGACAGGGGGCGCGGACACTGAAGCTTTCTTT,CAIRRTGGADTEAFF,.,TRBV10-3,TRBJ1-1,TRBD1
TGTGCCAGCAGCTTAGTACGGGATGAGCAGTTCTTC,CASSLVRDEQFF,once,TRBV11-2,TRBJ2-1,.
TGTGCCAGCAGTGGGACAGGGGCTTCACCCCTCCACTTT,CASSGTGASPLHF,few,TRBV27,TRBJ1-6,TRBD1
TGTGCCAGCAGCGTAGATTCGGGAGTTACCGCAGATACGCAGTATTTT,CASSVDSGVTADTQYF,.,TRBV9,TRBJ2-3,.
TGTGCCAGCAGCTTAGGTGCGAACACCGGGGAGCTGTTTTTT,CASSLGANTGELFF,.,TRBV7-9,TRBJ2-2,.
TGCAGCGCCGGGACATCCCTCACCTACGAGCAGTACTTC,CSAGTSLTYEQYF,once,TRBV29-1,TRBJ2-7,.
TGTGCCAGCAGCTTGGCCCCCGGGACAGGGAGCGAGCAGTACTTC,CASSLAPGTGSEQYF,once,TRBV5-6,TRBJ2-7,TRBD1
TGTGCCAGCAGCCTTGCCCGGACCCAGTACTTC,CASSLARTQYF,.,TRBV5-6,TRBJ2-5,.
TGCGCCAGCAGTGAAGCAGGGGGCGCGGGTAATGAAAAACTGTTTTTT,CASSEAGGAGNEKLFF,.,TRBV10-2,TRBJ1-4,TRBD1
TGTGCCAGCAGCCAGGGTGGGGACCTCAATCAGCCCCAGCATTTT,CASSQGGDLNQPQHF,.,TRBV9,TRBJ1-5,.
TGCGCCAGCAGCCACGAGACTGCCGCGGGAAACACCATATATTTT,CASSHETAAGNTIYF,.,TRBV4-3,TRBJ1-3,.
TGTGCCAGCAGCTGGGCCGACTCTGGGGCCAACGTCCTGACTTTC,CASSWADSGANVLTF,.,TRBV9,TRBJ2-6,.
TGTGCCAGCAGCTTGTTAGGCCTCCACGGCTACACCTTC,CASSLLGLHGYTF,.,TRBV5-6,TRBJ1-2,.
TGTGCCAGTAGTACCGACAGGAACCAGCCCCAGCATTTT,CASSTDRNQPQHF,.,TRBV19,TRBJ1-5,.
TGTGCCACCAGCAGATCGCCGACAGGGGGAGTCTACACCGGGGAGCTGTTTTTT,CATSRSPTGGVYTGELFF,.,TRBV15,TRBJ2-2,TRBD1
TGTGCCAGCAGCTCGATGGACAGGGGACTGAACACTGAAGCTTTCTTT,CASSSMDRGLNTEAFF,.,TRBV7-9,TRBJ1-1,TRBD1
TGCGCCAGCAGGAACGGGACGGCTAATGAAAAACTGTTTTTT,CASRNGTANEKLFF,.,TRBV10-2,TRBJ1-4,.
TGTGCCAGCAGCTCCAGCGGACGGAGGAGCACCGGGGAGCTGTTTTTT,CASSSSGRRSTGELFF,.,TRBV4-2,TRBJ2-2,.